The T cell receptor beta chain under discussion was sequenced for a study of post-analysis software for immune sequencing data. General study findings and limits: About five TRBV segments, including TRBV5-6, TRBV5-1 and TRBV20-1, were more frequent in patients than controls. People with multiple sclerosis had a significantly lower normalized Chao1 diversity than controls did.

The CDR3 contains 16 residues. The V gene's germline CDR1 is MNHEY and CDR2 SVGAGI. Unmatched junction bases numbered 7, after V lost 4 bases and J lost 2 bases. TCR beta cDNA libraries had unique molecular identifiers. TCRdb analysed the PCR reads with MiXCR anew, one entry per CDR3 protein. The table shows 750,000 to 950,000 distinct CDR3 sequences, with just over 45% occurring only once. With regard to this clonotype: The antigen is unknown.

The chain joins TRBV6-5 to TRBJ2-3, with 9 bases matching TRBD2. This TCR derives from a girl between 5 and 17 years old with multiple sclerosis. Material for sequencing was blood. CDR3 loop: CASSSRAGGYTDTQYF. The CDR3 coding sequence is TGTGCCAGCAGTTCCCGTGCGGGAGGGTACACAGATACGCAGTATTTT.